This TCR beta chain was sequenced during a study of blood T cell repertoires in COVID-19 (dated by TCRdb to the early 2020s). As for the study more broadly: Samples from collaborators originated in the United States, Italy and Spain and spanned both the acute and convalescent phases of COVID-19. The prospective study material was composed of cDNA or gDNA derived from T cells, B-cell-depleted T cells, or PBMCs. The dataset comprised deeply sampled blood TCRbeta repertoires from subjects exposed to, actively infected with, or recovered from COVID-19. The repertoires were made available in a free public database intended to serve as a resource for research on the immune response to SARS-CoV-2. The samples were drawn from the first 160 participants of the ongoing ImmuneRACE study and from 1,200 or so subjects provided by 6 global collaborators. Nearly every sample came with metadata listing a de-identified subject ID, COVID-19 status, age in years and sex. HLA class I and class II types, where available, came from metadata supplied by the sample provider rather than from assay-based typing. General conclusions and limits of the study: The amount of clinical and demographic metadata varied by source and participant and was provided uncurated.

Whole blood was collected in K2EDTA tubes by collaborating institutions according to the institutions' own protocols. For TCRbeta analysis, collaborator samples were shipped as frozen whole blood, as isolated PBMCs, or as DNA extracted from either sample type. As concerns this clone: The specificity of this receptor is unknown. Per-base qualities were not stored, and no clone one base away is much larger.

TCRbeta CDR3 regions were amplified from genomic DNA using the immunoSEQ Assay, a bias-controlled multiplex PCR. Concerning the study's data processing: The number of nucleated cells in each sample was estimated from the amplification of reference gene primers within the assay. Sequence reads were collapsed and filtered to measure the absolute abundance of every unique TCRbeta CDR3 rearrangement. For each sample, productive Simpson clonality was calculated as the square root of Simpson's diversity index across productive rearrangements. TCRdb took this table from immuneACCESS and kept in-frame rearrangements with V and J called. Such tables lack part of the clones; where checked against another copy, unresolved V genes explain under half of the gap, and the rest is unexplained. That table gives V, J and clone size, and the DNA gave D and trimming. The table for this sample lists approximately 120,000 clones; about 88% of them were counted only once. 0.95% to 1.5% of the sample is taken by the ten largest.

The germline ends are 15 bases apart after V is trimmed by 5 bases and J by 6 bases. Including cysteine and phenylalanine, the CDR3 has 13 amino acids. Just CDR3 DNA is preserved here, 39 bases in frame from base 1. CDR1 is given as SGDLS and CDR2 as YYNGEE, both from the germline V gene. This TCR was recovered from a woman older than 75 with acute or convalescent COVID-19. Recombination connected TRBV9 to TRBJ2-7; a tentative D call is TRBD1 (6 bases match). What was sequenced was peripheral blood. This receptor carries the CDR3 CASSVQGPGEQYF. The sequenced DNA is TGTGCCAGCAGTGTTCAGGGGCCGGGCGAGCAGTACTTC.